These 27 T cell receptor beta chains share one sample of origin, sequenced in a study of memory CD4+ T cells and cytomegalovirus serostatus. The sort gate was single viable CD3+CD4+CD8-CD45RO+ cells for memory CD4+ T cells. The method was immunoSEQ multiplex PCR; TCRdb's version includes in-frame clones alone and lacks a portion of them. This table has tens of thousands of clones, approximately 82% appearing once. The specimen sequenced was memory CD4+ T cells from blood. These receptors all stem from an adult in good health and CMV-seronegative. Some clones in this sample may be carry-over from other donors' samples.

The chain recombines TRBV19 with TRBJ1-2; D may be TRBD1 (5 bases). This CDR3 has 13 amino acids. Germline-derived CDR1 and CDR2 are LNHDA and SQIVND (reference sequence). V was shortened by 5 bases and J by 7 bases, with 14 bases between the two germline ends. DNA of the CDR3: TGTGCCAGTAGTGAACTCAACGGGGCTGGCTACACCTTC. Its protein is CASSELNGAGYTF.

The chain carries TRBV4-1 and TRBJ2-7; D not certain. Deletions cut 0 bases from V and 6 bases from J, with 9 bases between. The CDR3 loop spans 13 amino acids. Germline values: CDR1 MGHRA, CDR2 YSYEKL. CDR3: CASSQDRVGEQYF. The CDR3 DNA sequence: TGCGCCAGCAGCCAAGATAGGGTCGGCGAGCAGTACTTC.

A single count supports this clone. V usage is TRBV5-5 and J usage is TRBJ1-2; D is possibly TRBD1 (6 bases). Per the germline V gene, CDR1 is SGHKS and CDR2 is YYEKEE (reference sequence). CDR3 length: 14 residues. The V and J ends lost 0 bases and 8 bases respectively, with 14 bases between them. As DNA, the CDR3 is TGTGCCAGCAGCTTGGCCCCCGCAGGGGCGGGCTACACCTTC. Translated: CASSLAPAGAGYTF.

This clone was picked up one time. The chain has TRBV7-2 and TRBJ2-1; perhaps D is TRBD1 or TRBD2 (6 bases each). The germline CDR1 and CDR2 sequences are SGHTA and FQGNSA. The CDR3 contains 16 residues. V was shortened by 4 bases and J by 7 bases, with 20 bases between the two germline ends. The CDR3 sequence: CASSSRSGGGFNEQFF. The CDR3 nucleotides are TGTGCCAGCAGCTCCCGCAGCGGAGGGGGGTTTAATGAGCAGTTCTTC.

In its sample, this clone was seen once. The chain's CDR3 is CASSKNSGANVLTF. CDR3 DNA sequence: TGTGCCAGCAGCAAGAACTCTGGGGCCAACGTCCTGACTTTC. This chain joins TRBV5-6 and TRBJ2-6; no definite D call. The germline V and J ends were trimmed by 4 bases and 0 bases, with 5 bases remaining between them. This CDR3 is 14 amino acids long. The germline V gene encodes CDR1 SGHDT and CDR2 YYEEEE.

The chain couples TRBV27 to TRBJ2-7; 9 bases match TRBD1. V was clipped by 3 bases and J by 3 bases; unmatched bases: 3. Germline lookup yields CDR1 MNHEY and CDR2 SMNVEV (reference sequence). This CDR3 has 14 residues. DNA of the CDR3: TGTGCCAGCAGTTTTGGACAGGGGAACTACGAGCAGTACTTC. It yields the protein CASSFGQGNYEQYF.

V and J are TRBV6-5 and TRBJ1-1; D not resolved. The CDR3 runs 15 residues. V was clipped by 0 bases and J by 1 base, with 9 bases between them. Germline CDR1 reads MNHEY; CDR2 reads SVGAGI. CDR3 nucleotides: TGTGCCAGCAGTTACTCGGCAGTCGAGAACACTGAAGCTTTCTTT. Translation gives CASSYSAVENTEAFF.

The chain is built from TRBV6-1 and TRBJ1-1; TRBD1 matches at 10 bases. V gave up 4 bases and J gave up 0 bases; unmatched junction bases: 5. The germline gives CDR1 MNHNS, CDR2 SASEGT. CDR3 length equals 16 residues. Here the CDR3 DNA reads TGTGCCAGCAGTGGACAGGGGGCAGTCATGAACACTGAAGCTTTCTTT. It translates to CASSGQGAVMNTEAFF.

The J gene is TRBJ2-4, the V gene TRBV7-2; possibly TRBD1 for D (5 bases). Germline assignment: CDR1 SGHTA and CDR2 FQGNSA. V lost 5 bases and J 0 bases, leaving 8 bases between the germline ends. This CDR3 region has 14 residues. The CDR3 reads CASSATAAKNIQYF. For the CDR3, the DNA is TGTGCCAGCAGCGCGACAGCAGCCAAAAACATTCAGTACTTC.

The V gene is TRBV7-3, the J gene TRBJ2-1; tentatively, D is TRBD2 (7 bases). Germline V CDR1 and CDR2: SGHTA, FQGTGA. The V end lost 5 bases, the J end lost 6 bases, and 14 bases lay between the germline ends. This CDR3 contains 14 residues. The CDR3 sequence is CASSRGASGNEQFF. The CDR3 nucleotides are TGTGCCAGCAGCCGGGGGGCTAGCGGCAATGAGCAGTTCTTC. Drawing the rest from reference TRBV7-3 and TRBJ2-1, the complete variable domain is GAGVSQTPSNKVTEKGKYVELRCDPISGHTALYWYRQSLGQGPEFLIYFQGTGAADDSGLPNDRFFAVRPEGSVSTLKIQRTERGDSAVYLCASSRGASGNEQFFGPGTRLTVL.

The rearrangement joins TRBV27 to TRBJ2-3, with D unclear. There are 13 residues in the CDR3. With 2 bases removed from V and 2 bases from J, the gap between germline ends came to 5 bases. Germline V gene lookup returns CDR1 MNHEY and CDR2 SMNVEV (reference sequence). The CDR3, as DNA: TGTGCCAGCAGTTTAGGATCCACAGATACGCAGTATTTT. Translation gives CASSLGSTDTQYF.

This sequence joins TRBV4-1 and TRBJ2-5; either TRBD1 or TRBD2 may fit D (5 bases each). The CDR3 consists of 14 residues. V lost 0 bases, J lost 7 bases, and 12 bases lay in between. In germline, CDR1 is MGHRA, CDR2 YSYEKL. CDR3 sequence: CASSQEPGPGTQYF. As DNA, the CDR3 is TGCGCCAGCAGCCAAGAACCGGGACCAGGGACCCAGTACTTC.

The chain couples TRBV5-1 to TRBJ2-7; the D gene is possibly TRBD2 (6 bases). The CDR3 contains 15 residues. The germline gives CDR1 SGHRS, CDR2 YFSETQ. The V gene lost 1 base and the J gene lost 0 bases, with 11 bases spanning the gap. The CDR3 DNA follows: TGCGCCAGCAGCTTGAATTGGGGGGTCTCCTACGAGCAGTACTTC. Translation: CASSLNWGVSYEQYF.

V usage is TRBV5-5 and J usage is TRBJ2-7; perhaps D is TRBD1 or TRBD2 (5 bases each). Trimming removed 4 bases at V and 6 bases at J, with 17 bases between. Looked up from germline, CDR1 is SGHKS and CDR2 is YYEKEE (reference sequence). This CDR3 contains 14 residues. The CDR3 DNA reads TGTGCCAGCAGCGGGACGGACCTCCGTGGCGAGCAGTACTTC. This encodes CASSGTDLRGEQYF.

The chain links TRBV4-3 to TRBJ1-4; 11 bases are a match to TRBD1. The CDR3 runs 16 residues. CDR1 is LGHNA, CDR2 YSLEER, per germline. With V trimmed by 2 bases and J by 7 bases, 6 bases remained unmatched. As DNA, the CDR3 is TGCGCCAGCAGCCAACGAAGGGGACAGGGGGGTGAAAAACTGTTTTTT. Protein product: CASSQRRGQGGEKLFF.

The chain carries TRBV2 and TRBJ1-1; D gene ambiguous. The germline V gene encodes CDR1 SNHLY and CDR2 FYNNEI. The CDR3 is 13 residues long. V dropped 7 bases and J dropped 1 base, with 10 bases sitting between them. CDR3 bases: TGTGCCAGCATTTATTCAGAGAACACTGAAGCTTTCTTT. This sequence encodes CASIYSENTEAFF.

In this sample, this clone turned up a few times. The rearrangement joins TRBV29-1 to TRBJ1-1; tentative D call: TRBD1 (6 bases). The CDR3 extends over 12 amino acids. CDR1 and CDR2 from the germline V gene are SQVTM and ANQGSEA. The V end was cut by 5 bases, the J end by 0 bases, with 7 bases between. DNA for the CDR3: TGCAGCGTTAGGGACATGAACACTGAAGCTTTCTTT. This translates into CSVRDMNTEAFF.

This clone was detected once. The V call is TRBV7-9, the J call TRBJ1-2; 11 bases match TRBD1. The CDR3 covers 14 residues. V lost 5 bases to trimming and J lost 5 bases; unmatched junction nucleotides: 4. Germline loops: CDR1 SEHNR, CDR2 FQNEAQ (reference sequence). The CDR3 loop is CASSPGQGAYGYTF. DNA for the CDR3: TGTGCCAGCAGCCCAGGACAGGGGGCGTATGGCTACACCTTC.

The genes are TRBV4-2 and TRBJ2-1; possible D gene TRBD2, 6 bases. V shed 0 bases and J shed 4 bases, with 10 bases lying between them. This CDR3 has 15 residues. The germline CDR1 and CDR2 sequences are LGHNA and YNFKEQ. The CDR3, as DNA: TGTGCCAGCAGCCAAGAAGTGACTAGTTACAATGAGCAGTTCTTC. Residues: CASSQEVTSYNEQFF.

This sequence joins TRBV18 and TRBJ1-4, with D maybe TRBD1 (5 bases). Trimming shortened V by 3 bases and J by 7 bases, and 15 bases separated the two germline ends. Looked up from germline, CDR1 is KGHSH and CDR2 is LQKENI. The CDR3 is 15 amino acids. CDR3 sequence: CASSPGPGLGEKLFF. CDR3 nucleotides: TGTGCCAGCTCACCCGGGCCAGGGCTAGGTGAAAAACTGTTTTTT.

J is TRBJ1-1 and V is TRBV5-1; the D is unclear. CDR1 is SGHRS and CDR2 is YFSETQ in the germline V gene. CDR3 length equals 14 residues. Between the trimmed V and J ends, which lost 1 base and 0 bases, there was a span of 7 bases. This CDR3 is CASSLTDMNTEAFF. In nucleotides, the CDR3 is TGCGCCAGCAGCTTGACAGATATGAACACTGAAGCTTTCTTT.

The rearrangement joins TRBV19 to TRBJ1-5; no firm D call. The ends were cut back, 7 bases at V and 3 bases at J, with 19 bases in the middle. The CDR3 runs 16 residues. Per the germline V gene, CDR1 is LNHDA and CDR2 is SQIVND (reference sequence). CDR3: CASTRGTARFNQPQHF. CDR3 DNA: TGTGCCAGTACCCGCGGCACCGCCCGTTTCAATCAGCCCCAGCATTTT.

This clone was seen more than once but under ten times. The V and J genes are TRBV4-2 and TRBJ1-6, with 7 bases aligning to TRBD1. Trimming at V came to 0 bases and at J to 8 bases, leaving 7 bases not matched to a gene. The germline V gene has CDR1 LGHNA and CDR2 YNFKEQ. The CDR3 has 16 residues. The CDR3 reads CASSQDGGTDHSPLHF. The CDR3, as DNA: TGTGCCAGCAGCCAAGATGGAGGGACAGACCATTCACCCCTCCACTTT.

The rearrangement uses TRBV6-1 and TRBJ2-1; TRBD2 matches 15 bases. V was clipped by 11 bases and J by 4 bases; unmatched bases: 3. The CDR3 covers 14 residues. Germline V lookup: CDR1 MNHNS, CDR2 SASEGT. Here the CDR3 reads CAGGLAGGYNEQFF. CDR3 in DNA: TGTGCCGGGGGACTAGCGGGAGGTTACAATGAGCAGTTCTTC.

The chain recombines TRBV14 with TRBJ1-6; D not resolved. The germline CDR1 and CDR2 sequences are SGHDN and FVKESK. The V gene lost 5 bases and the J gene lost 3 bases, with 2 bases spanning the gap. This CDR3 is built from 12 residues. Written as DNA, the CDR3 is TGTGCCAGCAGCTTCTATAATTCACCCCTCCACTTT. Protein: CASSFYNSPLHF. The full variable domain, completed using reference TRBV14 and TRBJ1-6, is EAGVTQFPSHSVIEKGQTVTLRCDPISGHDNLYWYRRVMGKEIKFLLHFVKESKQDESGMPNNRFLAERTGGTYSTLKVQPAELEDSGVYFCASSFYNSPLHFGNGTRLTVT.

The chain recombines TRBV28 with TRBJ1-6; TRBD1 is a possible D gene (5 bases). The CDR3 runs 15 residues. V lost 8 bases and J 7 bases, leaving 18 bases between the germline ends. Germline V gene sequence: CDR1 MDHEN, CDR2 SYDVKM. CDR3 region: CASAGGTARNSPLHF. The DNA for the CDR3 is TGTGCCAGCGCTGGGGGGACGGCGAGAAATTCACCCCTCCACTTT.

The rearrangement joins TRBV7-2 to TRBJ1-1; unclear D gene. This CDR3 region has 13 residues. V was clipped by 4 bases and J by 1 base, with 7 bases between them. Germline loops: CDR1 SGHTA, CDR2 FQGNSA. The CDR3 bases are TGTGCCAGCAGCTCTCGACAGAACACTGAAGCTTTCTTT. Translation gives CASSSRQNTEAFF. Full variable domain (rest looked up from reference TRBV7-2 and TRBJ1-1): GAGVSQSPSNKVTEKGKDVELRCDPISGHTALYWYRQSLGQGLEFLIYFQGNSAPDKSGLPSDRFSAERTGGSVSTLTIQRTQQEDSAVYLCASSSRQNTEAFFGQGTRLTVV.